Below, 24 T cell receptor beta chains from the same sample are listed, as sequenced in a study of early T cells in non-severe SARS-CoV-2 infection (dated by TCRdb to the early 2020s). The method behind the library was 5' RACE. The sequencing machine was a NextSeq 500. TCRdb reran the public reads through fastp at Q25 and MiXCR, keeping productive beta chains. Identical CDR3 proteins give one entry, which carries the most common genes and DNA. The sample table holds roughly 56,000 distinct CDR3 sequences, of which 12% were seen once. The ten largest clones represent more than 8.5% of the sample. Specimen: whole blood. Receptors originate from an adult who was a healthcare worker with PCR-confirmed SARS-CoV-2 infection or an uninfected control (not recorded which).

There are many counts of this clonotype. The rearrangement joins TRBV7-8 to TRBJ2-1; 9 bases line up with TRBD2. This CDR3 has 14 amino acids. V gave up 7 bases and J gave up 2 bases; unmatched junction bases: 3. The germline V gene has CDR1 SGHVS and CDR2 FQNEAQ. CDR3 amino acids: CASNLAGPYNEQFF. The CDR3 DNA sequence: TGTGCCAGCAACCTAGCGGGACCCTACAATGAGCAGTTCTTC.

This clonotype was counted ten times or more. The V and J genes are TRBV30 and TRBJ2-3; 10 bases are a match to TRBD1. Trimming took 3 bases from V and 3 from J; bases not matched to a gene: 6. The germline V gene encodes CDR1 GTSNPN and CDR2 SVGIG (reference sequence). The CDR3 spans 15 residues. CDR3 sequence: CAWRRDRGSTDTQYF. The CDR3 nucleotides are TGTGCCTGGAGACGGGACAGGGGTTCAACAGATACGCAGTATTTT.

This clonotype has at least ten counts. V usage is TRBV9 and J usage is TRBJ1-3; D uncertain. CDR1 and CDR2 from the germline V gene are SGDLS and YYNGEE. The CDR3 has 15 amino acids. V dropped 4 bases and J dropped 0 bases, with 11 bases sitting between them. CDR3: CASSPDGYSGNTIYF. CDR3 nucleotide sequence: TGTGCCAGCAGCCCGGACGGGTACTCTGGAAACACCATATATTTT.

This sequence joins TRBV6-1 and TRBJ2-7; 8 bases align to TRBD1. Germline CDR1 reads MNHNS; CDR2 reads SASEGT. The CDR3 spans 15 residues. The V segment lost 1 base and the J segment 0 bases; nucleotides outside the gene matches: 2. Written as DNA, the CDR3 is TGTGCCAGCAGTGAAGGGACAGGGAGCTCCTACGAGCAGTACTTC. Protein sequence: CASSEGTGSSYEQYF.

The chain couples TRBV27 to TRBJ2-5, with 8 bases matching TRBD1. V was clipped by 3 bases and J by 5 bases; unmatched bases: 5. This CDR3 is built from 14 residues. Germline CDR1 and CDR2: MNHEY and SMNVEV (reference sequence). The DNA for the CDR3 is TGTGCCAGCAGTTTCGGACAGGGATGGGAGACCCAGTACTTC. Its protein is CASSFGQGWETQYF.

Remarks on this clonotype: The junction departs from germline at one end; a sequencing error may be responsible. This chain connects TRBV7-7 to TRBJ2-1, with D perhaps given as TRBD1 or TRBD2 (5 bases each). Germline CDR1 is SSHAT and CDR2 is FNYEAQ (reference sequence). This CDR3 comprises 16 residues. The CDR3 loop is CASSLGVHSSYNEQFF. The CDR3 nucleotides are TGTGCTAGCAGCTTGGGGGTCCATAGCTCCTACAATGAGCAGTTCTTC.

This chain links TRBV20-1 with TRBJ2-7, with D perhaps TRBD2 (6 bases). The V end was cut by 5 bases, the J end by 3 bases, with 14 bases between. CDR1 DFQATT and CDR2 SNEGSKA come from the germline V gene (reference sequence). This CDR3 has 13 residues. The CDR3 region is CSAPKEGFYEQYF. In nucleotides, the CDR3 is TGCAGTGCTCCTAAGGAGGGATTCTACGAGCAGTACTTC.

This clonotype showed up just once. This sequence may be a read error, since a much larger clone differs from it by one base. V is TRBV30 and J is TRBJ1-3, with D possibly being TRBD1 (5 bases). Germline CDR1 GTSNPN, CDR2 SVGIG (reference sequence). CDR3 length: 14 residues. The CDR3 nucleotides are TGTGCCTGGAGTGTAATGGGGGTTCGAAACACCACATATTTT. Translating gives CAWSVMGVRNTTYF.

V gene TRBV10-3 combines with J gene TRBJ1-1; D ambiguous. Trimming shortened V by 0 bases and J by 0 bases, and 8 bases separated the two germline ends. The CDR3 spans 15 residues. Germline loops: CDR1 ENHRY, CDR2 SYGVKD. CDR3 residues: CAISESGAVNTEAFF. CDR3 coding DNA: TGTGCCATCAGTGAGTCTGGCGCGGTGAACACTGAAGCTTTCTTT.

This clonotype was observed a few times. The J gene is TRBJ2-3, the V gene TRBV7-9; no firm D call. The V gene lost 5 bases and the J gene lost 3 bases, with 15 bases spanning the gap. The CDR3 spans 15 residues. Looked up from germline, CDR1 is SEHNR and CDR2 is FQNEAQ (reference sequence). The chain's CDR3 is CASSRSEPVTDTQYF. The CDR3 nucleotides read TGTGCCAGCAGCCGTTCGGAGCCGGTAACAGATACGCAGTATTTT.

V and J are TRBV5-1 and TRBJ1-1; 11 nucleotides match TRBD1. The CDR3 sequence is 15 residues long. Germline loops: CDR1 SGHRS, CDR2 YFSETQ. The V and J ends lost 0 bases and 4 bases, in that order; junction bases with no gene match: 2. The CDR3 DNA sequence: TGCGCCAGCAGCTTGGGGGACAGGGGGGCCACTGAAGCTTTCTTT. Translating gives CASSLGDRGATEAFF.

The chain carries TRBV4-3 and TRBJ2-3, with 7 bases lining up with TRBD2. V lost 0 bases, J lost 0 bases, and 0 bases stayed unmatched. Germline V gives CDR1 LGHNA, CDR2 YSLEER. The CDR3 spans 15 residues. The CDR3 loop is CASSQDSGSTDTQYF. The CDR3 region has the DNA TGCGCCAGCAGCCAAGATAGCGGGAGCACAGATACGCAGTATTTT.

This clonotype came up a few times. This sequence joins TRBV12-3 or TRBV12-4 and TRBJ2-2; possible D gene TRBD2, 6 bases. Trimming shortened V by 0 bases and J by 7 bases, and 15 bases separated the two germline ends. There are 16 residues in the CDR3. This chain's CDR3 is CASSLARRAGIGELFF. DNA of the CDR3: TGTGCCAGCAGTTTAGCGCGGAGGGCTGGGATCGGGGAGCTGTTTTTT.

This clonotype was seen only a few times. The rearrangement links TRBV12-3 or TRBV12-4 to TRBJ2-1, with 9 bases fitting TRBD1. CDR3 size: 15 residues. J lost 4 bases, V lost 5 bases, and 6 bases had no gene match. DNA of the CDR3: TGTGCCAGCAGTCGGACAGGGGAATGGTACAATGAGCAGTTCTTC. Its translation: CASSRTGEWYNEQFF.

The chain is built from TRBV12-3 or TRBV12-4 and TRBJ1-6, with D possibly being TRBD1 (5 bases). V was clipped by 3 bases and J by 2 bases, with 8 bases between them. This CDR3 has 15 amino acids. CDR3 nucleotide sequence: TGTGCCAGCAGTTTGGCCAGGGCCTATAATTCACCCCTCCACTTT. Amino acids: CASSLARAYNSPLHF.

The chain uses TRBV11-3 and TRBJ2-7, with D unresolved. CDR3 length: 11 residues. The V gene's germline CDR1 is SGHNT and CDR2 YENEEA. V was trimmed by 6 bases and J by 3 bases, leaving 6 bases between them. Here the CDR3 DNA reads TGTGCCAGCAGGGAAGGCTACGAGCAGTACTTC. This translates into CASREGYEQYF.

This chain uses TRBV4-1 with TRBJ2-1, with a weak D call TRBD2 (5 bases). V lost 1 base, J lost 0 bases, and 10 bases lay in between. Germline CDR1 is MGHRA and CDR2 is YSYEKL. The CDR3 loop spans 16 amino acids. DNA of the CDR3: TGCGCCAGCAGCCAAGGGGCCGGGGTCTCCTACAATGAGCAGTTCTTC. It is translated as CASSQGAGVSYNEQFF.

This clonotype was seen at least ten times. The chain has TRBV7-3 and TRBJ1-1; D unresolved. V was clipped by 10 bases and J by 6 bases, with 18 bases between them. Germline lookup yields CDR1 SGHTA and CDR2 FQGTGA. This CDR3 is 13 amino acids long. CDR3 protein: CAIPGTQSPEAFF. The CDR3 bases are TGTGCCATCCCAGGTACACAGTCCCCTGAAGCTTTCTTT.

This clonotype was counted only a few times. The V gene is TRBV20-1, the J gene TRBJ2-5, with D possibly TRBD1 on 6 matching bases. Trimming pared 3 bases from V and 0 bases from J, leaving 11 bases between. Looked up from germline, CDR1 is DFQATT and CDR2 is SNEGSKA (reference sequence). The CDR3 is 14 amino acids. This chain's CDR3 is CSARQRGYQETQYF. The CDR3 nucleotides are TGCAGTGCTAGGCAGAGGGGGTACCAAGAGACCCAGTACTTC.

The chain links TRBV20-1 to TRBJ2-1; no definite D call. V was clipped by 5 bases and J by 0 bases, with 14 bases between them. This CDR3 has 15 amino acids. Germline V gene sequence: CDR1 DFQATT, CDR2 SNEGSKA (reference sequence). The CDR3 region is CSAPWAPSSYNEQFF. The CDR3 coding sequence is TGCAGTGCTCCCTGGGCTCCGAGCTCCTACAATGAGCAGTTCTTC.

This clonotype was observed at least ten times. The V and J genes are TRBV27 and TRBJ1-1, with no clear D. The CDR3 totals 14 residues. V was clipped by 0 bases and J by 4 bases, with 9 bases between them. The germline CDR1 and CDR2 sequences are MNHEY and SMNVEV (reference sequence). The CDR3 sequence is CASSLSPRGTEAFF. The DNA of the CDR3 is TGTGCCAGCAGTTTATCACCTCGAGGCACTGAAGCTTTCTTT.

This clonotype turned up a few times. This chain links TRBV29-1 with TRBJ1-2; 7 nucleotides align to TRBD1. This CDR3 is built from 13 residues. With V trimmed by 7 bases and J by 3 bases, 8 bases remained unmatched. Per germline, CDR1 SQVTM and CDR2 ANQGSEA. The CDR3 DNA reads TGCAGCGCGCGACAGGGAGGGGACTATGGCTACACCTTC. Amino acids: CSARQGGDYGYTF.

This clonotype was recorded at least ten times. The chain carries TRBV6-1 and TRBJ2-1; 11 bases map to TRBD2. V trimming: 5 bases; J trimming: 1 base; junction bases outside the gene matches: 10. This CDR3 has 18 amino acids. In germline, CDR1 is MNHNS, CDR2 SASEGT. DNA for the CDR3: TGTGCCAGCAGTCTAGCGGGGGGAGGAAGGAGGTCCTACAATGAGCAGTTCTTC. Amino acid sequence: CASSLAGGGRRSYNEQFF.

This clonotype was recorded many times. This chain links TRBV14 with TRBJ2-1, with D perhaps matching TRBD2 (6 bases). Germline CDR1 is SGHDN and CDR2 is FVKESK. Trimming stripped 3 bases from V and 7 bases from J, with 19 bases between. This CDR3 comprises 16 residues. CDR3 bases: TGTGCCAGCAGCCAGAGACTGGGAGGTGAACCTAATGAGCAGTTCTTC. It specifies CASSQRLGGEPNEQFF.